This T cell receptor (beta chain) was sequenced in a study of T-cell reconstitution after alpha-beta-depleted transplantation in children. Overall study findings and caveats: At one year after transplant, newly produced T cells mostly accounted for T-cell counts and diversity. The high TCRbeta diversity at day 60 in some patients came from surviving recipient T cells and thymic progenitors. After transplant, at about two months, alpha-beta T cells were reportedly derived from several hundred expanded graft clones.

This clonotype has ten or more counts. Its antigen is unknown. CDR1 is LGHNA, CDR2 YNFKEQ, per germline. Trimming cost V 1 base and J 2 bases; bases outside gene matches: 2. This CDR3 spans 14 amino acids. Unique molecular identifiers were used in preparing the TCRbeta library. Using its own MiXCR run on the PCR reads, TCRdb lists one record per CDR3 protein. The sample has about 300,000 distinct CDR3 sequences; roughly 7.8% are singletons. The clonotype was recovered from a female patient aged 2-10 years who had a stem cell transplant for Fanconi anemia, so the T cells may come from the graft donor. The material sequenced was peripheral blood, taken 360 days after TCRalphabeta/CD19-depleted stem cell transplant. The J gene is TRBJ2-7, the V gene TRBV4-2, with 7 bases aligning to TRBD2. CDR3 protein: CASSQGRETYEQYF. CDR3 in DNA: TGTGCCAGCAGCCAAGGGCGGGAGACCTACGAGCAGTACTTC.